These T cell receptor beta chains were read from a single sample in a study of T cells after yellow fever vaccination. From the 5' RACE reads, TCRdb called clonotypes with MiXCR, one entry per CDR3 protein. The repertoire has 300,000 to 350,000 distinct CDR3 sequences, about 10% of them found once; the top ten carry around 3.2%. Here the sequenced sample was CD4+ T cells sorted from PBMCs, taken 45 days after the yellow fever booster vaccination. The source is a young man who received the YFV17D yellow fever vaccine. CDR3s leave out the opening cysteine and the closing phenylalanine or tryptophan.

TRBV7-2	TRBJ2-1	12	ASSLGTGHNEQF
TRBV24-1	TRBJ2-3	11	ATQTSYTDTQY
TRBV6-2/TRBV6-3	TRBJ1-1	10	AAAWGQTEAF
TRBV7-2	TRBJ2-4	14	ASSLRWGLAKNIQY
TRBV6-5	TRBJ2-6	15	ASSRKSGGTGANVLT
TRBV6-1	TRBJ1-5	11	ASSDASNQPQH
TRBV7-6	TRBJ2-4	10	ASSLVNNIQY
TRBV5-1	TRBJ1-3	14	ASSLGLRGTGNTIY
TRBV30	TRBJ2-3	9	AWGVADTQY
TRBV14	TRBJ2-3	13	ASSQAFGGADTQY
TRBV18	TRBJ2-6	17	ASSPLTAGGSSGANVLT
TRBV7-2	TRBJ2-1	13	ASSLIAGTYNEQF
TRBV5-1	TRBJ2-1	13	ASSLVQGARNEQF
TRBV7-9	TRBJ2-5	16	ASSLARLGEAIRETQY
TRBV7-2	TRBJ2-3	13	ASSLSELITDTQY
TRBV6-5	TRBJ1-3	15	ASSYSDRPAGGNTIY
TRBV3-1	TRBJ1-2	12	ASSKQGLGYGYT
TRBV11-1	TRBJ1-1	13	ASSLQGGANTEAF
TRBV20-1	TRBJ2-2	10	SARGDTGELF
TRBV20-1	TRBJ2-5	10	SARGGEETQY
TRBV2	TRBJ2-2	13	ASDRGQRNTGELF
TRBV18	TRBJ1-4	15	ASSPIGTGVGEEKLF
TRBV24-1	TRBJ1-3	11	ATTGPRGDTIY
TRBV2	TRBJ2-2	13	ASSVDRINTGELF
TRBV12-3/TRBV12-4	TRBJ1-1	12	ASRYRTGRTEAF
TRBV20-1	TRBJ2-3	13	SARPTSGGLDTQY
TRBV7-9	TRBJ2-6	15	ASSPRTGFSGANVLT
TRBV6-6	TRBJ2-5	13	ASSHNRGQGETQY
TRBV19	TRBJ2-1	12	ASSRQGLYNEQF
TRBV7-2	TRBJ2-3	12	ASSSATGVDTQY
TRBV27	TRBJ1-4	13	ASMPAPGKDEKLF
TRBV19	TRBJ2-7	9	ASNAWYEQY
TRBV29-1	TRBJ1-4	11	SVAPGANEKLF
TRBV29-1	TRBJ1-3	12	SVEDRVPGGTIY
TRBV30	TRBJ1-5	13	AWSVPGLRNQPQH
TRBV5-4	TRBJ2-5	14	ASSWSDRVEGGTQY
TRBV9	TRBJ1-3	14	ASSVDPHFSGNTIY
TRBV7-2	TRBJ1-4	15	ASSYGGSLAHKGKLF
TRBV7-3	TRBJ2-3	12	ASSLAGRTDTQY
TRBV11-2	TRBJ2-5	16	ASSLLLAGGRYQETQY
TRBV4-3	TRBJ2-3	17	ASSQDWGRGGAGTDTQY
TRBV4-1	TRBJ1-5	13	ASSHLGRGNQPQH
TRBV3-1	TRBJ1-5	12	ASSQEGVNQPQH
TRBV4-3	TRBJ2-3	13	ASSQEFRLLATQY
TRBV4-2	TRBJ2-5	13	ASSPHPGNKETQY
TRBV5-1	TRBJ1-1	9	ASSSETEAF
TRBV24-1	TRBJ2-7	12	ATSDGTTRDEQY
TRBV11-3	TRBJ2-1	15	ASSLVLAGDTTAEQF
TRBV2	TRBJ2-4	12	ASTGELAKNIQY
TRBV6-2/TRBV6-3	TRBJ1-4	13	ASSYGGGENEKLF
TRBV21-1	TRBJ1-4	15	ASSSRQDPFRDEKLF
TRBV4-3	TRBJ2-2	13	ASSKGDTNTGELF
TRBV7-9	TRBJ1-6	9	ASSFAEPLH